Below, 2 T cell receptor beta chains from the same sample are listed, as sequenced in a study of blood T cell repertoires in COVID-19. Clones were read by immunoSEQ multiplex PCR, and TCRdb kept only the in-frame ones, dropping some. This table has around 20,000 clones, around 90% appearing once. Sequencing was performed on peripheral blood. The receptors come from a human donor with active COVID-19. The donor label of this sample is uncertain.

The chain employs TRBV27 and TRBJ2-7, with 7 bases matching TRBD2. V trimming: 4 bases; J trimming: 3 bases; junction bases outside the gene matches: 9. The CDR3 totals 15 residues. Germline loops: CDR1 MNHEY, CDR2 SMNVEV (reference sequence). This CDR3 is CASSYKRLAYYEQYF. CDR3 sequence (DNA): TGTGCCAGCAGTTATAAGAGACTAGCATACTACGAGCAGTACTTC.

This chain joins TRBV9 and TRBJ2-5, with D maybe TRBD2 (7 bases). The CDR3 spans 14 residues. In germline, CDR1 is SGDLS, CDR2 YYNGEE. V lost 4 bases to trimming and J lost 7 bases, with 17 bases between them. The CDR3 DNA reads TGTGCCAGCAGCAAAGGGGGGGATTTTGGGACCCAGTACTTC. Translated, it gives CASSKGGDFGTQYF.